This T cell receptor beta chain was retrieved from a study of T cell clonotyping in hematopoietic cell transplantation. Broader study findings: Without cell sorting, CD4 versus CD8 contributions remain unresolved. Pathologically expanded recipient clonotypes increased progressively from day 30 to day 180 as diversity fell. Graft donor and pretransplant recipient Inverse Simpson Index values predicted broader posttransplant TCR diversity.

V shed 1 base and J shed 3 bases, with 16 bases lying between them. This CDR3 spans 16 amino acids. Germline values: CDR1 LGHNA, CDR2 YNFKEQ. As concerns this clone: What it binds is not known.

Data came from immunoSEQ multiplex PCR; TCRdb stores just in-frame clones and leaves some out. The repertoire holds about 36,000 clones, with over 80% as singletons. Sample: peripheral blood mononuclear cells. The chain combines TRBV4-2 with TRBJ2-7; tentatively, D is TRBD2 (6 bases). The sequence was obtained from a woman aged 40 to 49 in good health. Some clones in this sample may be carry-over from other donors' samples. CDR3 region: CASSQAISAGGYEQYF. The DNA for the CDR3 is TGTGCCAGCAGCCAAGCTATCTCTGCCGGGGGCTACGAGCAGTACTTC.